This TCR beta chain was captured by sequencing in a study of cytomegalovirus exposure and HLA in healthy donors. PCR used 60 Vbeta primers and 13 Jbeta primers. Here immunoSEQ multiplex PCR was the method, and the copy in TCRdb shows in-frame clones only, minus some. The sample table includes around 50,000 clones. Looked up from germline, CDR1 is SEHNR and CDR2 is FQNEAQ (reference sequence). Trimming cost V 4 bases and J 10 bases, with 5 bases left between them. CDR3 length: 10 amino acids. Study-wide results and limits: Productive rates of about 87% or about 30% were seen for most TCR beta V segments in an earlier analysis. In a later analysis, 16,951 TCR beta sequences were associated with HLA alleles at 0.05 false discovery rate.

Note on this clone: Its specificity is unknown.

What was sequenced was PBMCs. The genes are TRBV7-9 and TRBJ2-1; D gene uncertain. The sequence was collected from a male donor in good health and CMV-seronegative. As DNA, the CDR3 is TGTGCCAGCAGCTACGGGGAGCAGTTCTTC. Translation gives CASSYGEQFF.